The T cell receptor beta chain described here comes from a study of OX40 agonist ivuxolimab in advanced cancers. The study in broad terms: The costimulatory receptor OX40 (CD134) was targeted by ivuxolimab, a fully human IgG2 agonistic monoclonal antibody. A male proportion of under 85% and a mean age of around 60 years, ranging from roughly 23 to 79, were recorded for the dose-escalation cohort. Partial responses occurred in three dose-escalation patients, of whom one had hepatocellular carcinoma and two had cutaneous melanoma. Of the roughly 52 dose-escalation patients, hepatocellular carcinoma was present in 19, melanoma in approximately 15, renal cell carcinoma in 9 and head and neck cancer in 9. Patients were allowed to have had prior anti-PD-1, anti-PD-L1 or anti-CTLA-4 therapy, and approximately 43% of the dose-escalation patients had previously received checkpoint inhibitors. Peripheral TCRbeta sequencing aimed to test whether ivuxolimab altered TCR sequence diversity and caused clonal T-cell expansion. Intravenous ivuxolimab was administered to patients every 2 weeks at six dose levels: 0.01, 0.1, 0.3, 1.5, 3 and 10 mg/kg. The paper covers the monotherapy dose-escalation part of the phase I ivuxolimab trial, which included N ≈ 57 patients.

Concerning this clone itself: The target of this receptor is not known. No qualities accompany the bases; no much larger clone lies one base away.

Spanning cysteine to phenylalanine, the CDR3 consists of 14 amino acids. Just CDR3 DNA is preserved here, 42 bases in frame from base 1. Looking up the germline V gene yields CDR1 ENHRY and CDR2 SYGVKD. The germline V end is reduced by 5 bases and the J end by 14 bases; junction bases left unmatched: 11. To sequence the TCRbeta CDR3 region, genomic DNA was isolated from the sorted cells. TCRbeta CDR3 regions were sequenced using the immunoSEQ Assay. What TCRdb holds here is the immuneACCESS table cut down to in-frame rearrangements. Part of the clones is not present; checked against another copy, under half of the missing clones reflect an unresolved V gene, and the others are unexplained. Here the sample has fewer than 80,000 clones; 85% occur a single time. The top ten clones comprise over 4.5% of the sample. Overall results and qualifications from the work: Low levels of normalized T-cell clonal expansion were also seen in some patients who did not respond. In the 0.1-3.0 mg/kg groups, partial responders had among the lowest normalized peripheral clonal expansion, particularly in CD8+ T cells. The antigen specificity of the peripheral T cells that underwent clonal expansion was not determined. Clonal expansion of both CD4+ and CD8+ blood T cells was observed from baseline to week 6 at doses 0.1 to 3.0 mg/kg. After ivuxolimab, more expanded clones were found on average in CD8+ T cells than in CD4+ T cells.

Patients with autoimmune disease history or receiving systemic immunosuppression were excluded from the trial. Peripheral blood for TCR sequencing was collected from all dose cohorts at baseline, on cycle 4 day 1, and on cycle 7 day 1. Samples came from an open-label, multicenter, first-in-human phase I dose-escalation trial of ivuxolimab. Adults with locally advanced or metastatic melanoma, renal cell carcinoma, hepatocellular carcinoma or head and neck squamous cell carcinoma were enrolled in the trial. CD4+ and CD8+ T cells were sorted separately from peripheral blood before TCR sequencing. The chain is assembled from TRBV10-3 and TRBJ2-3; 12 bases in the middle match TRBD1. The origin of this receptor is an adult with an advanced solid tumor such as melanoma, head and neck, liver or kidney cancer. The sequencing here drew on CD4+ or CD8+ T cells sorted from blood, taken in a trial of the OX40 agonist ivuxolimab. The CDR3: CAISTGTGGGTGYF. Read as DNA, the sequence is TGTGCCATCAGTACCGGGACAGGGGGCGGAACGGGGTATTTT.